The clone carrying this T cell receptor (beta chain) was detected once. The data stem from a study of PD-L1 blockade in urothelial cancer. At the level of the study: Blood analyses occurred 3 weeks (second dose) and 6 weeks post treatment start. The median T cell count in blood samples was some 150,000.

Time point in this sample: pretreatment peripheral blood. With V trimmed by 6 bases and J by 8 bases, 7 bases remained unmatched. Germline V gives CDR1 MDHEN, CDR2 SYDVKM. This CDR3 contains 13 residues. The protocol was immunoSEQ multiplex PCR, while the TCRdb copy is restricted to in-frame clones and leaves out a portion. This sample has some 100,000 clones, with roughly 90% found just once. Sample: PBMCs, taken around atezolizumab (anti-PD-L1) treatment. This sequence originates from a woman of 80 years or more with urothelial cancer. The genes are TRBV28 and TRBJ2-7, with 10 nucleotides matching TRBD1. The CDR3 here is CASREDRGEKQYF. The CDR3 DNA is TGTGCCAGCAGGGAGGACAGGGGGGAAAAGCAGTACTTC.